Reported below is one TCR beta chain. This record belongs to a study of beta chain features in type 1 diabetes. Reverse transcription of all isolated RNA meant that expressed TCRB transcripts were sequenced. Clones were sequenced by immunoSEQ multiplex PCR, and TCRdb holds only the in-frame ones, with some missing. The repertoire holds about 250,000 clones, with roughly 14% as singletons. V gave up 4 bases and J gave up 1 base, with 7 bases separating them. The CDR3 spans 14 residues. Looked up from germline, CDR1 is WSHSY and CDR2 is SAAADI. The rearrangement joins TRBV10-2 to TRBJ2-2; weak D call: TRBD2 (5 bases). Input material: naive CD4+ T cells from blood. The sequence came from a woman aged 40 to 55 in good health. CDR3 nucleotides: TGCGCCAGCAGTGGGACTGTGAACACCGGGGAGCTGTTTTTT. It specifies CASSGTVNTGELFF.